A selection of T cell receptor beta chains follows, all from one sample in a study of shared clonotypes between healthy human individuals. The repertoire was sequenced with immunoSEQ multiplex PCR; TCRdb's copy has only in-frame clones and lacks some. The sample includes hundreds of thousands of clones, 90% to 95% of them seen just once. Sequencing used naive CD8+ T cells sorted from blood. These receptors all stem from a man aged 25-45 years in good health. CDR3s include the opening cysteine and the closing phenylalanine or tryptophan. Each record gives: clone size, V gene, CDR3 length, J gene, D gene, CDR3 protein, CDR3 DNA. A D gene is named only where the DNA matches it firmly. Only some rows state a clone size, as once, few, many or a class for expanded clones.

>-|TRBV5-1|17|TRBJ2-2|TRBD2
CASRPPTSGNGGGELFF
TGCGCCAGCAGGCCTCCTACTAGCGGGAATGGAGGCGGGGAGCTGTTTTTT
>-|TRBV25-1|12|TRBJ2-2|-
CASSEWAGELFF
TGTGCCAGCAGTGAATGGGCAGGGGAGCTGTTTTTT
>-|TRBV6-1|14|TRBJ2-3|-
CASSEGPMGDTQYF
TGTGCCAGCAGCGAGGGACCGATGGGTGATACGCAGTATTTT
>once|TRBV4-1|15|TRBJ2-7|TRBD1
CASSQGQGSSYEQYF
TGCGCCAGCAGCCAAGGACAGGGAAGCTCCTACGAGCAGTACTTC
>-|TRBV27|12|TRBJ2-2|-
CASRQLSGELFF
TGTGCCAGCCGACAACTGTCCGGGGAGCTGTTTTTT
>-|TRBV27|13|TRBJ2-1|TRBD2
CASSPGGPGEQFF
TGTGCCAGCAGTCCGGGAGGGCCCGGTGAGCAGTTCTTC
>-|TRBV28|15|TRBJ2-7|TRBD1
CASSFFGTGSYEQYF
TGTGCCAGCAGTTTTTTTGGGACAGGGTCCTACGAGCAGTACTTC
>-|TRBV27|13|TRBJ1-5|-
CASSDRGNQPQHF
TGTGCCAGCAGTGACCGGGGAAATCAGCCCCAGCATTTT
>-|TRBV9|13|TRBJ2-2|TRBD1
CASSDPQGGELFF
TGTGCCAGCAGTGACCCACAGGGGGGGGAGCTGTTTTTT
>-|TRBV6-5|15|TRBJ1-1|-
CASSYRAGGITEAFF
TGTGCCAGCAGTTACAGGGCCGGTGGCATCACTGAAGCTTTCTTT
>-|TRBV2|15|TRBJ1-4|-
CASKGGLEPNEKLFF
TGTGCCTCCAAAGGGGGGTTGGAGCCTAATGAAAAACTGTTTTTT
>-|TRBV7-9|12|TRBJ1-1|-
CASSPQNTEAFF
TGTGCCAGCAGCCCTCAAAACACTGAAGCTTTCTTT
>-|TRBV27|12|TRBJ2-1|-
CASSLARDEQFF
TGTGCCAGCAGTTTGGCTCGTGATGAGCAGTTCTTC
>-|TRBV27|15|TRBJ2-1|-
CASTPGLPSYNEQFF
TGTGCCAGCACCCCCGGGCTACCCTCCTACAATGAGCAGTTCTTC
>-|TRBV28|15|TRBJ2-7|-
CASSFEGRADYEQYF
TGTGCCAGCAGTTTCGAGGGCAGGGCCGACTACGAGCAGTACTTC
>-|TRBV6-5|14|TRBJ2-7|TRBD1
CASSPTGVTYEQYF
TGTGCCAGCAGTCCGACAGGGGTTACCTACGAGCAGTACTTC
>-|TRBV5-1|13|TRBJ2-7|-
CASSGGQRYEQYF
TGCGCCAGCAGCGGCGGACAGCGCTACGAGCAGTACTTC
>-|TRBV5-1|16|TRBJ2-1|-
CASSLWGAQSYNEQFF
TGCGCCAGCAGCCTTTGGGGGGCCCAGTCCTACAATGAGCAGTTCTTC
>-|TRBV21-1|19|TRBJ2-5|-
CASSKGSRQRPERRETQYF
TGTGCCAGCAGCAAAGGGAGTAGACAGCGACCAGAACGACGAGAGACCCAGTACTTC
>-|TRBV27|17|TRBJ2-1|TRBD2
CASSFRTSGYSYNEQFF
TGTGCCAGCAGTTTTAGGACTAGCGGGTATTCCTACAATGAGCAGTTCTTC
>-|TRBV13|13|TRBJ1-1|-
CASTVGGNTEAFF
TGTGCCAGCACGGTGGGAGGGAACACTGAAGCTTTCTTT
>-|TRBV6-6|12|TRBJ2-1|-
CASSYSRNEQFF
TGTGCCAGCAGTTACTCGAGGAATGAGCAGTTCTTC
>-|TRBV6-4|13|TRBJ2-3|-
CASSEMGYDTQYF
TGTGCCAGCAGTGAAATGGGCTACGATACGCAGTATTTT
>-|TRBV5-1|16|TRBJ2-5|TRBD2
CASSPIAGGMQETQYF
TGCGCCAGCAGCCCAATAGCGGGAGGGATGCAAGAGACCCAGTACTTC
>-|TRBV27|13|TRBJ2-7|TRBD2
CASTKRGSYEQYF
TGTGCCAGCACAAAGCGGGGGTCCTACGAGCAGTACTTC
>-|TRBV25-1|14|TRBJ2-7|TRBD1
CASSDLGQGNEQYF
TGTGCCAGCAGTGATTTGGGACAGGGTAACGAGCAGTACTTC
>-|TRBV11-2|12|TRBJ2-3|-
CASGEVTDTQYF
TGTGCCAGCGGCGAGGTCACAGATACGCAGTATTTT
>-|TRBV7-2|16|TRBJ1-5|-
CASSTTTVISNQPQHF
TGTGCCAGCAGCACGACGACGGTGATTAGCAATCAGCCCCAGCATTTT
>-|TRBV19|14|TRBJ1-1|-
CASSILLGNTEAFF
TGTGCCAGTAGTATACTCCTGGGGAACACTGAAGCTTTCTTT
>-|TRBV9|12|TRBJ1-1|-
CASSSGPTIAFF
TGTGCCAGCAGCTCGGGTCCAACGATTGCTTTCTTT
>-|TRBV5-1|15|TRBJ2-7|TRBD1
CASSLGDRTFYEQYF
TGCGCCAGCAGCTTGGGGGACAGGACCTTCTACGAGCAGTACTTC
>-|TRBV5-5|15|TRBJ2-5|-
CASSLRGSEGETQYF
TGTGCCAGCAGCCTGAGAGGGAGCGAGGGTGAGACCCAGTACTTC
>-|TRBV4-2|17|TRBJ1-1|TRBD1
CASSQDLVGQGDTEAFF
TGTGCCAGCAGCCAAGATCTTGTGGGACAGGGGGACACTGAAGCTTTCTTT
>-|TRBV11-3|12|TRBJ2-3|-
CASSLTGGTQYF
TGTGCCAGCAGCTTGACTGGAGGTACGCAGTATTTT
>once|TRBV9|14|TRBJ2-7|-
CASSPRGNTYEQYF
TGTGCCAGCAGCCCCCGGGGTAATACCTACGAGCAGTACTTC
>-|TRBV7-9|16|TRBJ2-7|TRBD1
CASSTPGQGNSYEQYF
TGTGCCAGCAGCACGCCGGGACAGGGGAACTCCTACGAGCAGTACTTC
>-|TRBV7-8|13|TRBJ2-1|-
CASSLDGFEGEFF
TGTGCCAGCAGCCTAGATGGGTTCGAGGGGGAGTTCTTC
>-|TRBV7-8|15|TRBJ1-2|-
CASSSSGAPNYGYTF
TGTGCCAGCAGCTCCTCAGGGGCCCCTAACTATGGCTACACCTTC
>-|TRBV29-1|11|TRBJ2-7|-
CSVDSSYEQYF
TGCAGCGTCGACAGTTCCTACGAGCAGTACTTC
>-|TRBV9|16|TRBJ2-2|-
CASSAGGIRDTGELFF
TGTGCCAGCAGCGCCGGTGGGATTCGAGACACCGGGGAGCTGTTTTTT
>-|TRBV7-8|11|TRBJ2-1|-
CASGSYNEQFF
TGTGCCAGTGGGTCCTACAATGAGCAGTTCTTC
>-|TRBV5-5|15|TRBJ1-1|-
CASSPWASEGTEAFF
TGTGCCAGCAGCCCGTGGGCATCTGAGGGCACTGAAGCTTTCTTT
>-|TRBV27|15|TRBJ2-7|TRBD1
CASSLSADRGGGQYF
TGTGCCAGCAGTTTATCCGCGGACAGGGGGGGCGGGCAGTACTTC
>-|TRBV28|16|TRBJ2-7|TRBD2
CASSPIAGGPWNEQYF
TGTGCCAGCAGTCCTATAGCGGGAGGGCCTTGGAATGAGCAGTACTTC
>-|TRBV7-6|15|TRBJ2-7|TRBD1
CASSSWTGFSYEQYF
TGTGCCAGCAGCTCCTGGACAGGGTTTTCCTACGAGCAGTACTTC
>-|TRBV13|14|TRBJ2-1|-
CASSLVGVYNEQFF
TGTGCCAGCAGCTTAGTTGGAGTATACAATGAGCAGTTCTTC
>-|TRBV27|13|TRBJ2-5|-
CASSFNGVETQYF
TGTGCCAGCAGTTTTAATGGCGTAGAGACCCAGTACTTC
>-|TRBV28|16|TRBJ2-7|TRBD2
CASSPHSGGSSYEQYF
TGTGCCAGCAGTCCCCATAGCGGGGGGAGCTCCTACGAGCAGTACTTC
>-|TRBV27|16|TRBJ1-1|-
CASSLGHPVMNTEAFF
TGTGCCAGCAGTTTAGGACATCCCGTCATGAACACTGAAGCTTTCTTT
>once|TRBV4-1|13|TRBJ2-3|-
CASSPVGTDTQYF
TGCGCCAGCAGCCCAGTCGGGACTGATACGCAGTATTTT
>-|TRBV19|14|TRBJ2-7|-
CASSKLADTYEQYF
TGTGCCAGTAGTAAGTTAGCGGACACCTACGAGCAGTACTTC
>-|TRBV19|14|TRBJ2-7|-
CASSTGRGSYEQYF
TGTGCCAGTAGTACCGGACGGGGCTCCTACGAGCAGTACTTC
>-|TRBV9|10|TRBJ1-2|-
CASSGRQYTF
TGTGCCAGCAGCGGCCGACAGTACACCTTC
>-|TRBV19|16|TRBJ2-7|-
CASSNRFGRTAYEQYF
TGTGCCAGTAGTAACCGGTTCGGACGGACAGCCTACGAGCAGTACTTC
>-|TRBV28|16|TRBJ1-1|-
CASSDGNLALNTEAFF
TGTGCCAGCAGCGACGGAAATCTTGCATTGAACACTGAAGCTTTCTTT
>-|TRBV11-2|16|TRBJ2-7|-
CASSLGPGESSYEQYF
TGTGCCAGCAGCTTAGGACCGGGAGAGAGCTCCTACGAGCAGTACTTC
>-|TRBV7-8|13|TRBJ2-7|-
CASSPAWAYEQYF
TGTGCCAGCAGCCCCGCTTGGGCCTACGAGCAGTACTTC
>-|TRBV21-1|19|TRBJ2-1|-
CASSKRNRKVKGSYNEQFF
TGTGCCAGCAGCAAAAGAAACAGGAAGGTAAAGGGATCCTACAATGAGCAGTTCTTC